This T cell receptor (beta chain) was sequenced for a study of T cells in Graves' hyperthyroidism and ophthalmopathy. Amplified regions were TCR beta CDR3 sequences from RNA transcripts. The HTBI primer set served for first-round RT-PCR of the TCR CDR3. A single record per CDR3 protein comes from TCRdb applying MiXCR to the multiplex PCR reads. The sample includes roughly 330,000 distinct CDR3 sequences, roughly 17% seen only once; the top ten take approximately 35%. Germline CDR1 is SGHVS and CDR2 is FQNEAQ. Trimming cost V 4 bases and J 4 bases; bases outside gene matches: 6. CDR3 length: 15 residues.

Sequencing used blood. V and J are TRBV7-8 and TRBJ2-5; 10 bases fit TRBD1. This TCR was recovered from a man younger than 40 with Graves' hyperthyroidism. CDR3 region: CASSSRDRGRETQYF. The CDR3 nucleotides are TGTGCCAGCAGCTCCCGGGACAGGGGCCGAGAGACCCAGTACTTC.